This TCR beta chain appears in the sequencing data of a study of T cell responses to AZD1222 COVID-19 vaccine. Data came from immunoSEQ multiplex PCR; TCRdb stores just in-frame clones and leaves some out. This sample has 60,000 to 75,000 clones; approximately 82% occur once, and the top ten carry roughly 20%. The CDR3 runs to 12 residues. CDR1 is MNHEY, CDR2 SMNVEV, per germline (reference sequence). V shed 2 bases and J shed 5 bases, with 6 bases lying between them. The chain uses TRBV27 and TRBJ2-5; D is unresolved. The source of this sequence is an adult in good health. Source: peripheral blood, taken on day 0 of AZD1222 vaccination. Here the CDR3 DNA reads TGTGCCAGCAGTTTAACGAGGGAGACCCAGTACTTC. It encodes CASSLTRETQYF.